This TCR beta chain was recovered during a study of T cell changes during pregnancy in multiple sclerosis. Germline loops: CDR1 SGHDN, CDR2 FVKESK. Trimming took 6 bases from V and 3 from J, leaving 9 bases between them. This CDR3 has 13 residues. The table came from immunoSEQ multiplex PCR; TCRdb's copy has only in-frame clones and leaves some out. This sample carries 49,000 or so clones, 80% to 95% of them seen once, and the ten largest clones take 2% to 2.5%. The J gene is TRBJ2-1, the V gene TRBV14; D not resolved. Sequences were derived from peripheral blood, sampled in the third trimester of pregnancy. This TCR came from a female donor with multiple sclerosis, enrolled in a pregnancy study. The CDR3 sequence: CASSGHIYNEQFF. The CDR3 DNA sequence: TGTGCCAGCAGTGGCCACATCTACAATGAGCAGTTCTTC. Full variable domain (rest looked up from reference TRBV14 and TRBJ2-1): EAGVTQFPSHSVIEKGQTVTLRCDPISGHDNLYWYRRVMGKEIKFLLHFVKESKQDESGMPNNRFLAERTGGTYSTLKVQPAELEDSGVYFCASSGHIYNEQFFGPGTRLTVL.